The sample holds a few counts of the clone carrying this T cell receptor beta chain. As yet, its antigen is unknown. In TCRdb, the reads were re-called with MiXCR into one record per CDR3 protein. The data hold fewer than 7,000 distinct CDR3 sequences, with 17% observed a single time. The data derive from a study of liver allograft versus peripheral blood T cells. Study-wide context: T cell receptor repertoires in transplanted livers were compared with those in recipients' peripheral blood.

Trimming took 4 bases from V and 6 from J, leaving 11 bases between them. Germline loops: CDR1 SGHRS, CDR2 YFSETQ. The CDR3 extends over 13 amino acids. Whole-study results and caveats: Differences were reported between the T cell receptor repertoires inside liver allografts and those that were detected in peripheral blood.

The clonotype was recovered from a human patient who had a liver transplant. Some of these T cells may belong to the graft donor. This chain links TRBV5-1 with TRBJ2-1; D possibly uses TRBD1 or TRBD2 (6 bases each). The DNA for the CDR3 is TGCGCCAGCAGCGGGGGGACATCCAATGAGCAGTTCTTC. Residues: CASSGGTSNEQFF.